This T cell receptor beta chain was observed in a study of blood T cells in healthy people across ages. Trimming left V 6 bases short and J 5 bases short, with 16 bases between. CDR3 size: 14 residues. Alongside a J-beta primer mix, a sample-barcoded 5' primer served in a second PCR lasting roughly 7 to 12 cycles. TCRdb re-analysed the 5' RACE reads in MiXCR, keeping a single row per CDR3 protein. This table has 780,000 or so distinct CDR3 sequences, more than 55% appearing once. The source is a man aged 40-50 years in good health. This sequence joins TRBV12-3 or TRBV12-4 and TRBJ2-5, with D unresolved. The sample taken for sequencing was blood. The CDR3 protein is CASRTDLEVETQYF. The CDR3 nucleotides read TGTGCCAGCAGAACTGACCTTGAGGTGGAGACCCAGTACTTC.